This T cell receptor (beta chain) was recorded in a study of OX40 agonist ivuxolimab in advanced cancers. Overall study context: Six ivuxolimab dose levels, 0.01 to 10 mg/kg, were given intravenously every 2 weeks.

Using immunoSEQ multiplex PCR, the repertoire was profiled, and TCRdb retains in-frame clones only, with some absent. The table lists approximately 70,000 clones, 85% of them singletons, with 5% to 6.5% in the top ten. Turning to this clone: Its antigen is as yet unknown.

The germline gives CDR1 SGHRS, CDR2 YFSETQ. The CDR3 covers 16 residues. Trimming removed 0 bases at V and 5 bases at J, with 17 bases between. General study findings and limits: Some nonresponders also had low normalized T-cell clonal expansion.

Here the sequenced sample was CD4+ or CD8+ T cells sorted from blood, taken in a trial of the OX40 agonist ivuxolimab. This clonotype was obtained from an adult with an advanced solid tumor such as melanoma, head and neck, liver or kidney cancer. This chain uses TRBV5-1 with TRBJ1-2, with D perhaps TRBD1 (6 bases). CDR3 coding DNA: TGCGCCAGCAGCTTGGGACCCTCGGGGGGCGCATATGGCTACACCTTC. It translates to CASSLGPSGGAYGYTF.